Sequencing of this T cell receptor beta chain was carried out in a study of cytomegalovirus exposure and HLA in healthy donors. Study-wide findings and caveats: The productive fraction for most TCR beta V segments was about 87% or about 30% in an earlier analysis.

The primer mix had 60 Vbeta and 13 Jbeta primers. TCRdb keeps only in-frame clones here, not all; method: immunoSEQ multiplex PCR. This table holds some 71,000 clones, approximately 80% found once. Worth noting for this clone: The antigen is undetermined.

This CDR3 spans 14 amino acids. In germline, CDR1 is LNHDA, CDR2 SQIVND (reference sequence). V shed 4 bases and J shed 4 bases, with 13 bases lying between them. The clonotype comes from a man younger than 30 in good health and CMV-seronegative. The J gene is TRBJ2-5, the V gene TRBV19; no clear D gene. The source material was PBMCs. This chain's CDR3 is CASSTAASRETQYF. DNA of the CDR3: TGTGCCAGTAGTACGGCGGCCTCCAGAGAGACCCAGTACTTC.